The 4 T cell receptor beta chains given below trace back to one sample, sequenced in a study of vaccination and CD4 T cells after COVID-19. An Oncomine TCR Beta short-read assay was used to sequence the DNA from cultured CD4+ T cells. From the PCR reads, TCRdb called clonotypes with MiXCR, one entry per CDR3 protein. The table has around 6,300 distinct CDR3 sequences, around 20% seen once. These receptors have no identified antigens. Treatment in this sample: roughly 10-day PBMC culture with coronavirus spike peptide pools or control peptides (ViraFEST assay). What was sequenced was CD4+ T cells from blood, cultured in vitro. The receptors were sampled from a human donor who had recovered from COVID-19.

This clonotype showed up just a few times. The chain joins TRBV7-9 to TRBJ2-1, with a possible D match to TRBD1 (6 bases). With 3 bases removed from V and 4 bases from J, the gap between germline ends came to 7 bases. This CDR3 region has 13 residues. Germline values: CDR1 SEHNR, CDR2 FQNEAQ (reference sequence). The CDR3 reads CASSLDRYNEQFF. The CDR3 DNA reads TGTGCCAGCAGCTTGGACAGATACAATGAGCAGTTCTTC.

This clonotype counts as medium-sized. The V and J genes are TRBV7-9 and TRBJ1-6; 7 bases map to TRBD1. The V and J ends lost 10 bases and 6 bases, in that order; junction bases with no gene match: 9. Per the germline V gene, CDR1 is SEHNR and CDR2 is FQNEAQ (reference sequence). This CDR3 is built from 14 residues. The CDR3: CATTIGQANSPLHF. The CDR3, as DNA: TGTGCCACTACGATAGGACAGGCTAATTCACCCCTCCACTTT.

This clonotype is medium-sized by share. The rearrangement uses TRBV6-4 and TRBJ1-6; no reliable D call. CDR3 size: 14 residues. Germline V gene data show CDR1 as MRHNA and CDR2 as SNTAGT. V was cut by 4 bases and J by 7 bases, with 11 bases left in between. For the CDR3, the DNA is TGTGCCAGCAGTGTCACGCCGGGGAATTCACCCCTCCACTTT. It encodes CASSVTPGNSPLHF.

The CDR3 DNA reads as TGTGCCAGCGGAAAAAAAAGGACAGGGGGGGCAGATACGCAGTATTTT. Translating gives CASGKKRTGGADTQYF. V and J are TRBV12-3 or TRBV12-4 and TRBJ2-3, with TRBD1 identical over 10 bases. V lost 8 bases, J lost 4 bases, and 12 bases stayed unmatched. The CDR3 spans 16 residues.